The next 23 T cell receptor beta chains were all read from a single sample in a study of T cells in Graves' hyperthyroidism and ophthalmopathy. Template material for amplifying TCR beta CDR3 regions consisted of RNA transcripts. Primed by the HTBI set, a first-round RT-PCR was run on the TCR CDR3. Via MiXCR, TCRdb re-called the multiplex PCR reads, giving one row per CDR3 protein. The repertoire holds about 560,000 distinct CDR3 sequences, with around 15% as singletons. Sequences were obtained from blood. Every receptor here comes from a woman aged 18-35 years with Graves' hyperthyroidism.

The rearrangement uses TRBV19 and TRBJ1-5, with D perhaps matching TRBD1 (6 bases). Trimming cost V 3 bases and J 4 bases, with 13 bases left between them. Germline V gene lookup returns CDR1 LNHDA and CDR2 SQIVND (reference sequence). The CDR3 has 15 residues. The CDR3 loop is CASSIVRGENQPQHF. DNA for the CDR3: TGTGCCAGTAGTATCGTCAGGGGCGAAAATCAGCCCCAGCATTTT.

The V call is TRBV7-6, the J call TRBJ2-5; possibly TRBD2 for D (6 bases). Germline lookup yields CDR1 SGHVS and CDR2 FNYEAQ. V was trimmed by 5 bases and J by 5 bases, leaving 12 bases between them. The CDR3 length is 13 residues. The CDR3 here is CASSAVRGETQYF. Written as DNA, the CDR3 is TGTGCCAGCAGCGCCGTACGGGGGGAGACCCAGTACTTC.

This clonotype was counted many times. The chain couples TRBV11-3 to TRBJ1-1; D remains ambiguous. V was pared by 7 bases and J by 2 bases, with 14 bases between. Germline loops: CDR1 SGHNT, CDR2 YENEEA. The CDR3 has 14 amino acids. The CDR3 sequence: CASNPDPLNTEAFF. The CDR3 coding sequence is TGTGCCAGCAACCCGGACCCGCTAAACACTGAAGCTTTCTTT.

This clonotype was seen ten or more times. This chain joins TRBV12-3 or TRBV12-4 and TRBJ2-7; unclear D gene. The CDR3 length is 15 residues. V was cut by 1 base and J by 7 bases, with 17 bases left in between. CDR3 in DNA: TGTGCCAGCAGTTTAGAAGCCGGTCAATGGGGAGAGCAGTACTTC. It is translated as CASSLEAGQWGEQYF.

This clonotype came up a few times. The rearrangement uses TRBV24-1 and TRBJ1-1, with D unresolved. CDR3 length equals 14 residues. Per the germline V gene, CDR1 is KGHDR and CDR2 is SFDVKD. V gave up 9 bases and J gave up 1 base, with 14 bases separating them. CDR3 sequence reads: CATRASRGNTEAFF. The CDR3 coding sequence is TGTGCCACCCGTGCGTCGCGAGGGAACACTGAAGCTTTCTTT.

The chain carries TRBV20-1 and TRBJ1-4; a weak D match, TRBD1 (5 bases). The CDR3 has 15 residues. CDR1 is DFQATT, CDR2 SNEGSKA, per germline (reference sequence). V lost 5 bases and J 7 bases, leaving 20 bases between the germline ends. CDR3 sequence: CSARGVGTRGEKLFF. Here the CDR3 DNA reads TGCAGTGCTCGAGGAGTCGGGACCCGGGGTGAAAAACTGTTTTTT.

The chain recombines TRBV12-3 or TRBV12-4 with TRBJ2-7; 9 bases align to TRBD1. There are 15 residues in the CDR3. V shed 5 bases, J shed 6 bases, and the junction held 11 bases outside the gene matches. CDR3 protein: CASSPGTGMRAEQYF. The DNA of the CDR3 is TGTGCCAGCAGTCCCGGGACAGGGATGAGGGCCGAGCAGTACTTC.

This clonotype showed up many times. J is TRBJ1-2 and V is TRBV7-2; D may be TRBD1 (6 bases). The CDR3 runs 14 residues. V dropped 3 bases and J dropped 8 bases, with 16 bases sitting between them. The germline gives CDR1 SGHTA, CDR2 FQGNSA. The CDR3 region is CASSLDSSVYGYTF. As DNA, the CDR3 is TGTGCCAGCAGCTTGGACAGTTCCGTCTACGGCTACACCTTC. Full variable domain (remainder filled in from reference TRBV7-2 and TRBJ1-2): GAGVSQSPSNKVTEKGKDVELRCDPISGHTALYWYRQSLGQGLEFLIYFQGNSAPDKSGLPSDRFSAERTGGSVSTLTIQRTQQEDSAVYLCASSLDSSVYGYTFGSGTRLTVV.

Concerning this clonotype itself: This may come from a read error, since a much larger clone is one base off. The final CDR3 position lacks the conserved phenylalanine or tryptophan, pointing to a likely read error. The chain employs TRBV15 and TRBJ1-1, with 7 bases lining up with TRBD1. The germline V gene has CDR1 LNHNV and CDR2 YYDKDF (reference sequence). The CDR3 is 14 amino acids. The trim removed 1 base at V and 3 bases at J, leaving 2 bases unmatched. This chain's CDR3 is CATSRGQGYTEAFS. CDR3 nucleotides: TGTGCCACCAGCAGAGGACAGGGCTACACTGAAGCTTTCTCT.

This clonotype came up many times. This chain uses TRBV11-3 with TRBJ2-7; 8 nucleotides match TRBD2. Per the germline V gene, CDR1 is SGHNT and CDR2 is YENEEA. Losses at the gene ends were 5 bases for V and 6 bases for J; bases not matched to a gene: 3. The length of the CDR3 is 12 residues. In nucleotides, the CDR3 is TGTGCCAGCAGCGCGGGGGGTTTCGAGCAGTACTTC. Translated, it gives CASSAGGFEQYF.

Many counts were recorded for this clonotype. The chain employs TRBV6-2 or TRBV6-3 and TRBJ1-5; D ambiguous. This CDR3 has 14 residues. Germline-derived CDR1 and CDR2 are MNHEY and SVGEGT. V lost 8 bases to trimming and J lost 4 bases, with 15 bases between them. This CDR3 reads CASRRRGVNQPQHF. For the CDR3, the DNA is TGTGCCAGCCGAAGACGTGGGGTAAATCAGCCCCAGCATTTT.

This rearrangement joins TRBV27 to TRBJ2-1, with 8 bases fitting TRBD2. The CDR3 has 15 amino acids. Germline V gene data show CDR1 as MNHEY and CDR2 as SMNVEV (reference sequence). Unmatched junction bases numbered 5, after V lost 5 bases and J lost 2 bases. The CDR3 loop is CASSPIAGTYNEQFF. In DNA, the CDR3 is TGTGCCAGCAGTCCGATAGCGGGAACCTACAATGAGCAGTTCTTC.

At least ten counts were recorded for this clonotype. The V gene is TRBV5-6, the J gene TRBJ2-7, with D possibly being TRBD1 or TRBD2 (5 bases each). With 4 bases removed from V and 3 bases from J, the gap between germline ends came to 11 bases. The CDR3 sequence is 13 residues long. Germline values: CDR1 SGHDT, CDR2 YYEEEE. DNA of the CDR3: TGTGCCAGCAGCCTCTGGGGGAACTACGAGCAGTACTTC. This encodes CASSLWGNYEQYF. Full variable domain (remainder filled in from reference TRBV5-6 and TRBJ2-7): DAGVTQSPTHLIKTRGQQVTLRCSPKSGHDTVSWYQQALGQGPQFIFQYYEEEERQRGNFPDRFSGHQFPNYSSELNVNALLLGDSALYLCASSLWGNYEQYFGPGTRLTVT.

The genes are TRBV3-1 and TRBJ1-1; D unresolved. CDR3 size: 16 residues. Germline values: CDR1 LGHDT, CDR2 YNNKEL (reference sequence). V was cut by 0 bases and J by 2 bases, with 13 bases left in between. CDR3 sequence (DNA): TGTGCCAGCAGCCAAGAATCAAGCAGTTTAAACACTGAAGCTTTCTTT. Protein sequence: CASSQESSSLNTEAFF.

This clonotype has only a few counts. The genes are TRBV18 and TRBJ1-2; D is perhaps TRBD1 (6 bases). Germline loops: CDR1 KGHSH, CDR2 LQKENI. CDR3 length equals 13 residues. Trimming removed 6 bases at V and 7 bases at J, with 15 bases between. The CDR3: CASSHGQGSGYTF. The CDR3 DNA sequence: TGTGCCAGCTCCCACGGTCAGGGGTCTGGCTACACCTTC.

This clonotype was seen more than once but under ten times. V is TRBV24-1 and J is TRBJ2-3; D is unclear. The CDR3 consists of 14 residues. The germline CDR1 and CDR2 sequences are KGHDR and SFDVKD. Trimming took off 5 bases at V and 2 bases at J, with 10 bases between the two ends. CDR3 residues: CATSAGRNTDTQYF. Written as DNA, the CDR3 is TGTGCCACCAGTGCTGGCAGAAACACAGATACGCAGTATTTT.

The J gene is TRBJ2-2, the V gene TRBV6-9; no firm D call. Germline CDR1 reads MNHGY; CDR2 reads SVAAGI. The CDR3 has 16 residues. Trimming shortened V by 3 bases and J by 5 bases, and 16 bases separated the two germline ends. The CDR3 reads CASSYLLPCGTGELFF. In nucleotides, the CDR3 is TGTGCCAGCAGTTACCTCCTTCCTTGCGGAACCGGGGAGCTGTTTTTT.

This clonotype has a count of ten or more. V and J are TRBV6-1 and TRBJ2-6, with D perhaps TRBD1 (5 bases). With 4 bases removed from V and 0 bases from J, the gap between germline ends came to 16 bases. Germline CDR1 is MNHNS and CDR2 is SASEGT. The CDR3 contains 18 residues. The CDR3: CASSVLQAFSSGANVLTF. In DNA, the CDR3 is TGTGCCAGCAGTGTCTTACAGGCCTTCAGCTCTGGGGCCAACGTCCTGACTTTC.

This clonotype has just one count. V usage is TRBV19 and J usage is TRBJ1-1, with D possibly matching TRBD1 (6 bases). Germline CDR1 reads LNHDA; CDR2 reads SQIVND (reference sequence). The CDR3 sequence is 15 residues long. V dropped 6 bases and J dropped 0 bases, with 14 bases sitting between them. The CDR3 DNA reads TGTGCCAGTAGCTCGAGGGGGGCACTGAACACTGAAGCTTTCTTT. Encoded protein: CASSSRGALNTEAFF.

This clonotype was seen many times. This chain connects TRBV7-8 to TRBJ1-5, with 10 bases lining up with TRBD1. This CDR3 is 15 amino acids long. V was pared by 2 bases and J by 4 bases, with 2 bases of the junction left unmatched. The germline gives CDR1 SGHVS, CDR2 FQNEAQ. The CDR3 loop is CASSLSGQGNQPQHF. The CDR3 DNA sequence: TGTGCCAGCAGCTTATCGGGACAGGGGAATCAGCCCCAGCATTTT.

This chain uses TRBV14 with TRBJ2-1; TRBD2 matches at 12 bases. Germline loops: CDR1 SGHDN, CDR2 FVKESK. The CDR3 is 16 residues long. The V gene end was trimmed by 3 bases and the J gene end by 4 bases; junction bases not matched to a gene: 4. The chain's CDR3 is CASSHSLAGGYNEQFF. As DNA, the CDR3 is TGTGCCAGCAGCCACTCCCTAGCGGGAGGGTACAATGAGCAGTTCTTC.

V and J are TRBV28 and TRBJ2-3; TRBD2 matches 12 bases. CDR3 size: 22 residues. Germline V gene data show CDR1 as MDHEN and CDR2 as SYDVKM. V lost 2 bases and J lost 4; bases outside the gene matches: 22. The CDR3 region has the DNA TGTGCCAGCAGTTTAAAGATCGGACAGCGAGAAACTAGCGGGAGGACCCCAGATACGCAGTATTTT. Translated: CASSLKIGQRETSGRTPDTQYF.

The rearrangement uses TRBV20-1 and TRBJ2-5, with D perhaps matching TRBD2 (5 bases). V was trimmed by 5 bases and J by 1 base, leaving 11 bases between them. Germline assignment: CDR1 DFQATT and CDR2 SNEGSKA (reference sequence). This CDR3 is built from 13 residues. CDR3 in DNA: TGCAGTGCTTTACAACTAGTCCAAGAGACCCAGTACTTC. Protein: CSALQLVQETQYF.